This T cell receptor beta chain appears in the sequencing data of a study of blood T cell repertoires in COVID-19. This clone was picked up a small number of times. Profiled with immunoSEQ multiplex PCR; TCRdb holds only in-frame clones, not every one. Of fewer than 250,000 clones in the sample, around 80% were seen once. The CDR3 totals 16 residues. Germline V gene sequence: CDR1 SGHRS, CDR2 YFSETQ. V gave up 5 bases and J gave up 5 bases; unmatched junction bases: 13. The specimen was peripheral blood. The source of this sequence is a woman aged 45-65 years with acute or convalescent COVID-19. The V call is TRBV5-1, the J call TRBJ2-7; 10 bases are a match to TRBD1. The chain's CDR3 is CASRLTGTGESHEQYF. The CDR3 bases are TGCGCCAGCAGACTTACTGGGACAGGGGAGTCCCACGAGCAGTACTTC.